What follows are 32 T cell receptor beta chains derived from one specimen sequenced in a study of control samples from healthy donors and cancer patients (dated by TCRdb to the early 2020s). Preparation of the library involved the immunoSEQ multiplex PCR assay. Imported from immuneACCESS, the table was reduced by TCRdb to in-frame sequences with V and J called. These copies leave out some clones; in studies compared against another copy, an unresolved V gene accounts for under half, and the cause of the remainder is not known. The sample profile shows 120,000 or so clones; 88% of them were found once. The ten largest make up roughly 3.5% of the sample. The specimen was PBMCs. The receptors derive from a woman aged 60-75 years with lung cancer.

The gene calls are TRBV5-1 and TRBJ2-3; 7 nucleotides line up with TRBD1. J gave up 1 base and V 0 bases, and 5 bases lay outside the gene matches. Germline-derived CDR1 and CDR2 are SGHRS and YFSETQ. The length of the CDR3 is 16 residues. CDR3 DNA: TGCGCCAGCAGCTTGGAACCCGGGACAGGCACAGATACGCAGTATTTT. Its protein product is CASSLEPGTGTDTQYF.

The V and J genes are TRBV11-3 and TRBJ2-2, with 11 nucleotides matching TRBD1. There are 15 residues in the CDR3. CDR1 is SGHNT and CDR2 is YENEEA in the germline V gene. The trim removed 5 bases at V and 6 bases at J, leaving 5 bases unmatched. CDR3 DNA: TGTGCCAGCAGCAAGGGGACAGGGGGGCCCGGGGAGCTGTTTTTT. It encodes CASSKGTGGPGELFF.

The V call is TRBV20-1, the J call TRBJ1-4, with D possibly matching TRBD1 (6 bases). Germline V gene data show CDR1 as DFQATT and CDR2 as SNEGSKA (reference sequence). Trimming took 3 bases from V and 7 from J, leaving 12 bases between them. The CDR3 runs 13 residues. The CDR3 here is CSASYRDREKLFF. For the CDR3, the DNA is TGCAGTGCTAGTTACAGGGATCGTGAAAAACTGTTTTTT.

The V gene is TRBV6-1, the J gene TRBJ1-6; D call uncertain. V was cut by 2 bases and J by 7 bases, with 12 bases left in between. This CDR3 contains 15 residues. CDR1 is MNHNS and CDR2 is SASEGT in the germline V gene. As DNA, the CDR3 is TGTGCCAGCAGTGAACTCAGCCAGAGAAATTCACCCCTCCACTTT. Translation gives CASSELSQRNSPLHF.

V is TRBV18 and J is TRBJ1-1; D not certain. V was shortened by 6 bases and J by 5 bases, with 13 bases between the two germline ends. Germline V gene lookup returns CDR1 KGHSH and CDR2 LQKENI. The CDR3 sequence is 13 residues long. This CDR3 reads CASSSSQPTEAFF. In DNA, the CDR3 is TGTGCCAGCTCTTCAAGCCAGCCTACTGAAGCTTTCTTT.

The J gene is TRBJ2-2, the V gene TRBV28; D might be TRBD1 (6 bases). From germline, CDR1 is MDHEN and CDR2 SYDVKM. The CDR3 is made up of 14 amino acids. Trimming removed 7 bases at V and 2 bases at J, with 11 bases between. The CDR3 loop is CASIGGTNTGELFF. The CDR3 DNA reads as TGTGCCAGCATTGGGGGCACAAACACCGGGGAGCTGTTTTTT.

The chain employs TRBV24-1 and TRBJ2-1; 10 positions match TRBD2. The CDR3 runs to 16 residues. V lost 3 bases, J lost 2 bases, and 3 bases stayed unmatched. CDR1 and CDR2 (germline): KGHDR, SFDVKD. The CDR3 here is CATSDPGLATYNEQFF. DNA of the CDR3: TGTGCCACCAGTGATCCGGGACTAGCGACCTACAATGAGCAGTTCTTC.

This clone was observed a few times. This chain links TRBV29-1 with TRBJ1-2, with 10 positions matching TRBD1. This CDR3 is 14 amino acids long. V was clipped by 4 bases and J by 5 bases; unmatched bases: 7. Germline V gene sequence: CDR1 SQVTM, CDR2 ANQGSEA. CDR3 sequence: CSVGETGGRYGYTF. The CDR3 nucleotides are TGCAGCGTTGGGGAGACAGGGGGCAGGTATGGCTACACCTTC. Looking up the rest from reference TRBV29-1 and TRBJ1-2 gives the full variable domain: SAVISQKPSRDICQRGTSLTIQCQVDSQVTMMFWYRQQPGQSLTLIATANQGSEATYESGFVIDKFPISRPNLTFSTLTVSNMSPEDSSIYLCSVGETGGRYGYTFGSGTRLTVV.

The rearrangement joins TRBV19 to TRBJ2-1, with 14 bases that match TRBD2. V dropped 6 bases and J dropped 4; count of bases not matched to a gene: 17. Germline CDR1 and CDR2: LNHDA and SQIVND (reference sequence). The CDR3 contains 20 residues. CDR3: CASRTEPGLAGEPVYNEQFF. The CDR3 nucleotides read TGTGCCAGTAGGACCGAACCGGGACTAGCGGGGGAACCTGTATACAATGAGCAGTTCTTC.

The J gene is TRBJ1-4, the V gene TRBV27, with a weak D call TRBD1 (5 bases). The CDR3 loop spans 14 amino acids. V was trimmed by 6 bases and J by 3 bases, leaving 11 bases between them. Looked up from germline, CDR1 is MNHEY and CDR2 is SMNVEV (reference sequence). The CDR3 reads CASSPDTSNEKLFF. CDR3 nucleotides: TGTGCCAGCAGCCCGGACACCTCTAATGAAAAACTGTTTTTT. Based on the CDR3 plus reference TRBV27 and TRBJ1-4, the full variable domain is EAQVTQNPRYLITVTGKKLTVTCSQNMNHEYMSWYRQDPGLGLRQIYYSMNVEVTDKGDVPEGYKVSRKEKRNFPLILESPSPNQTSLYFCASSPDTSNEKLFFGSGTQLSVL.

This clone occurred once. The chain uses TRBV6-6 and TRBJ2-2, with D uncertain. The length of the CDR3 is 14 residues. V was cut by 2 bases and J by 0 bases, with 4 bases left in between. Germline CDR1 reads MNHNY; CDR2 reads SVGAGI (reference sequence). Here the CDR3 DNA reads TGTGCCAGCAGTTACGGAGCGAACACCGGGGAGCTGTTTTTT. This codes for CASSYGANTGELFF.

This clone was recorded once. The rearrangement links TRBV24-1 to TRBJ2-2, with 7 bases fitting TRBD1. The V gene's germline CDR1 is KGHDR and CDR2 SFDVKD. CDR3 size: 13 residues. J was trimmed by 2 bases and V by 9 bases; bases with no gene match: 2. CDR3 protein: CATGTENTGELFF. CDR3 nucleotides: TGTGCCACCGGGACAGAAAACACCGGGGAGCTGTTTTTT.

CDR3 amino acids: CASSFGTSGRYEEQYF. For the CDR3, the DNA is TGTGCCAGCAGCTTTGGTACTAGCGGGCGATACGAGGAGCAGTACTTC. V usage is TRBV5-8 and J usage is TRBJ2-7, with TRBD2 matching 9 bases. The CDR3 extends over 16 amino acids. V dropped 2 bases and J dropped 7; count of bases not matched to a gene: 13. Germline-derived CDR1 and CDR2 are SGHTS and YDEGEE.

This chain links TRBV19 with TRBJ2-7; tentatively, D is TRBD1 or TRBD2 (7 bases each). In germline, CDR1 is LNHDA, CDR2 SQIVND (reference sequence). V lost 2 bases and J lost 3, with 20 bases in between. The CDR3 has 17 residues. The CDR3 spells CASSIRTGGQQRYEQYF. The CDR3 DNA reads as TGTGCCAGTAGTATAAGGACGGGGGGACAGCAGCGCTACGAGCAGTACTTC.

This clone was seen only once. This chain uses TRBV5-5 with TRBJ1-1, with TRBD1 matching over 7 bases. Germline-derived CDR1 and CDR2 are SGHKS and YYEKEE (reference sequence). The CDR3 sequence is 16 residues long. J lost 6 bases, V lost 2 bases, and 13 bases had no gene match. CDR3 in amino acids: CASSFFGGGGSAEAFF. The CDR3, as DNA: TGTGCCAGCAGCTTTTTTGGAGGGGGCGGTAGCGCTGAAGCTTTCTTT.

The CDR3 sequence: CASSFSGADTQYF. In DNA, the CDR3 is TGTGCCAGCAGCTTTTCGGGTGCAGATACGCAGTATTTT. The chain couples TRBV5-6 to TRBJ2-3; no reliable D call. Per the germline V gene, CDR1 is SGHDT and CDR2 is YYEEEE. Deletions cut 2 bases from V and 4 bases from J, with 8 bases between. This CDR3 spans 13 amino acids.

This CDR3 reads CASSQGGPSNQPQHF. CDR3 DNA sequence: TGTGCCAGCAGCCAAGGAGGGCCGAGCAATCAGCCCCAGCATTTT. This chain connects TRBV3-1 (or the pseudogene TRBV3-2) to TRBJ1-5, with D uncertain. The germline CDR1 and CDR2 sequences are LGHDT and YNNKEL (reference sequence). This CDR3 contains 15 residues. Between the trimmed V and J ends, which lost 1 base and 1 base, there was a span of 8 bases.

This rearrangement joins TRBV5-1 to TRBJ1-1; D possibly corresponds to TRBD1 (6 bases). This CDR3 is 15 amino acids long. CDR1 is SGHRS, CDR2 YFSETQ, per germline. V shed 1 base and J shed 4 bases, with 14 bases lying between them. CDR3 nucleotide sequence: TGCGCCAGCAGCTTGCTTTATGGACAGAGCACTGAAGCTTTCTTT. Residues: CASSLLYGQSTEAFF.

CDR3 in DNA: TGTGCCAGCAGCCGAAGACTAGCGGGTTACGAGCAGTACTTC. It encodes CASSRRLAGYEQYF. V and J are TRBV4-2 and TRBJ2-7; 10 nucleotides align to TRBD2. The CDR3 covers 14 residues. Germline V gene data show CDR1 as LGHNA and CDR2 as YNFKEQ. Trimming at V came to 4 bases and at J to 4 bases, leaving 4 bases not matched to a gene.

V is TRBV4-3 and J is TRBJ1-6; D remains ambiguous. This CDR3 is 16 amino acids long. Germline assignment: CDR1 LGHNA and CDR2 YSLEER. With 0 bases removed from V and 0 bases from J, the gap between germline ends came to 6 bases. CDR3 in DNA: TGCGCCAGCAGCCAAGATACAAGCTCCTATAATTCACCCCTCCACTTT. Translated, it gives CASSQDTSSYNSPLHF.

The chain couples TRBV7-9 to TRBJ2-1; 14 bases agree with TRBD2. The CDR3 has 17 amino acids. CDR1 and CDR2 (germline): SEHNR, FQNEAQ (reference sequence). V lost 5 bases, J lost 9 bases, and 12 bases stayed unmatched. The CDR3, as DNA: TGTGCCAGCAGCGCCCGACTAGCGGGAGGGCCTCGGGGTGAGCAGTTCTTC. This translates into CASSARLAGGPRGEQFF.

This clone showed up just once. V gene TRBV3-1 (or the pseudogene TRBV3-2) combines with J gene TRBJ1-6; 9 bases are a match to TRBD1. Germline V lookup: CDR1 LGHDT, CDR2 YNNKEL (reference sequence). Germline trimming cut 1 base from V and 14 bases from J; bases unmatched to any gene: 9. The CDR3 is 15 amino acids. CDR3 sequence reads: CASSQGTGGPQTLHF. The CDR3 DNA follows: TGTGCCAGCAGCCAAGGAACAGGGGGCCCTCAAACCCTCCACTTT.

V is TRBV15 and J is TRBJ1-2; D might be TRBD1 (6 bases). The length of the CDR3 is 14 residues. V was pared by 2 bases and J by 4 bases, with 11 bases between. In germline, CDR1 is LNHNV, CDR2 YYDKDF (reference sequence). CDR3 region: CATSRPQGSYGYTF. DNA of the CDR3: TGTGCCACCAGCAGACCCCAGGGGTCCTATGGCTACACCTTC.

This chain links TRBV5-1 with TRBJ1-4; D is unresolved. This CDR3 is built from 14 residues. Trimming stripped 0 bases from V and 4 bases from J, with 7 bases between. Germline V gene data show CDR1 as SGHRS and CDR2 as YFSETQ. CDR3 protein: CASSLGLGNEKLFF. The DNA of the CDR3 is TGCGCCAGCAGCTTGGGCTTGGGTAATGAAAAACTGTTTTTT.

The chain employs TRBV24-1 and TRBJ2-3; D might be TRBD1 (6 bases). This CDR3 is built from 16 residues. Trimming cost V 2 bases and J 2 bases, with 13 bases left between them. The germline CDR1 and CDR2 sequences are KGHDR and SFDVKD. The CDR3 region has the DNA TGTGCCACCAGTGATTCCGGACAGCTAGACACAGATACGCAGTATTTT. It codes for CATSDSGQLDTDTQYF.

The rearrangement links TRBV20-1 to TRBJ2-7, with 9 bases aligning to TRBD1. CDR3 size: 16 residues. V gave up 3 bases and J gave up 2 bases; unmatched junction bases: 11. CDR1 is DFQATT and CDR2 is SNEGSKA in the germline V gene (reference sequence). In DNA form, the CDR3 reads TGCAGTGCTAGTCTCCACCCCGGGACAGGGACCTACGAGCAGTACTTC. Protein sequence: CSASLHPGTGTYEQYF.

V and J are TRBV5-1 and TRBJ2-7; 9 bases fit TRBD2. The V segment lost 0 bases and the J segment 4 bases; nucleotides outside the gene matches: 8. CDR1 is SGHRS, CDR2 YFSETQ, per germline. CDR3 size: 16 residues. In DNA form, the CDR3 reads TGCGCCAGCAGCTTGGAGGGGGCTAGCGGGGTTTACGAGCAGTACTTC. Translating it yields CASSLEGASGVYEQYF.

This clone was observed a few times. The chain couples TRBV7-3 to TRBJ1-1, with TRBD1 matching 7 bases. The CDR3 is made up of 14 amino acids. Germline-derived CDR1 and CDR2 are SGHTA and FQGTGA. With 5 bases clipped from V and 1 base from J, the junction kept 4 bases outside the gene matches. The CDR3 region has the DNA TGTGCCAGCAGCCCGACAGGGCGGAACACTGAAGCTTTCTTT. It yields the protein CASSPTGRNTEAFF.

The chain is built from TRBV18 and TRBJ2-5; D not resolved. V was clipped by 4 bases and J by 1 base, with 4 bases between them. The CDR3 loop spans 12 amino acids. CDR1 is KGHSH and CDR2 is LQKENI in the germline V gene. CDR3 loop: CASSRGQETQYF. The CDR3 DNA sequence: TGTGCCAGCTCACGGGGCCAAGAGACCCAGTACTTC.

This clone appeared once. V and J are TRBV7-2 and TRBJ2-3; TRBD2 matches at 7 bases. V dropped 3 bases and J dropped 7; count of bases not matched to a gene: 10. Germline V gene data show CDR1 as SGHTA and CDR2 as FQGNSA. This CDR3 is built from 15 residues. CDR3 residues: CASSFDGTTSHTQYF. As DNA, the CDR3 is TGTGCCAGCAGCTTTGACGGGACTACCTCTCATACGCAGTATTTT. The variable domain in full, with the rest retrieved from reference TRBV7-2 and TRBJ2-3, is GAGVSQSPSNKVTEKGKDVELRCDPISGHTALYWYRQSLGQGLEFLIYFQGNSAPDKSGLPSDRFSAERTGGSVSTLTIQRTQQEDSAVYLCASSFDGTTSHTQYFGPGTRLTVL.

The CDR3 DNA follows: TGTGCCATCAGTGCCCCCTCAGCGGGAGGGCGAGAGACCCAGTACTTC. The encoded protein is CAISAPSAGGRETQYF. The V and J genes are TRBV10-3 and TRBJ2-5; 10 positions agree with TRBD2. Germline loops: CDR1 ENHRY, CDR2 SYGVKD. V lost 4 bases and J lost 4; bases outside the gene matches: 9. CDR3 length: 16 residues.

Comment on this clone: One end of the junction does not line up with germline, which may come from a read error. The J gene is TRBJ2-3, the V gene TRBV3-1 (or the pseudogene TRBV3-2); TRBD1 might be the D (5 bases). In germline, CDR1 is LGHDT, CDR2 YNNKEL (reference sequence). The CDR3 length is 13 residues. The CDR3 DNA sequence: TGTGCCAGCAGCCAACGGGCGACAGTTACGCAGTATTTT. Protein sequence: CASSQRATVTQYF.